The entry below describes one T cell receptor (beta chain). What it binds is unknown. The repertoire was sequenced with immunoSEQ multiplex PCR; TCRdb's copy has only in-frame clones and lacks some. The sample lists some 120,000 clones, almost 95% seen once, with around 0.3% in the top ten. The V and J ends lost 4 bases and 0 bases respectively, with 13 bases between them. The CDR3 covers 15 residues. Looked up from germline, CDR1 is LGHNT and CDR2 is FRNRAP. The source of the sample is a study of T cell repertoires and HLA-DP antigens. Overall study: Alloreactive CD4+ T cells targeted HLA-DP on transduced HeLa. DNA input averaged around 200 ng in sorted CD137+CD4+ and around 1,200 ng in pre-culture CD4+. One stimulator alloantigen differed from self by one groove amino acid; the other by ten. Notes on the study in general: Average cumulative frequency of previously undetected clones was roughly 35% against one allele and roughly 47% against the other.

The rearrangement joins TRBV12-5 to TRBJ2-7, with D perhaps TRBD2 (5 bases). The sample comprised CD4+ T cells from PBMCs. The receptor's source is a woman younger than 30 in good health and CMV-seronegative. The CDR3 region has the DNA TGTGCTAGTGGTTCCCCAGAAGCGGTCTCCTACGAGCAGTACTTC. Residues: CASGSPEAVSYEQYF.